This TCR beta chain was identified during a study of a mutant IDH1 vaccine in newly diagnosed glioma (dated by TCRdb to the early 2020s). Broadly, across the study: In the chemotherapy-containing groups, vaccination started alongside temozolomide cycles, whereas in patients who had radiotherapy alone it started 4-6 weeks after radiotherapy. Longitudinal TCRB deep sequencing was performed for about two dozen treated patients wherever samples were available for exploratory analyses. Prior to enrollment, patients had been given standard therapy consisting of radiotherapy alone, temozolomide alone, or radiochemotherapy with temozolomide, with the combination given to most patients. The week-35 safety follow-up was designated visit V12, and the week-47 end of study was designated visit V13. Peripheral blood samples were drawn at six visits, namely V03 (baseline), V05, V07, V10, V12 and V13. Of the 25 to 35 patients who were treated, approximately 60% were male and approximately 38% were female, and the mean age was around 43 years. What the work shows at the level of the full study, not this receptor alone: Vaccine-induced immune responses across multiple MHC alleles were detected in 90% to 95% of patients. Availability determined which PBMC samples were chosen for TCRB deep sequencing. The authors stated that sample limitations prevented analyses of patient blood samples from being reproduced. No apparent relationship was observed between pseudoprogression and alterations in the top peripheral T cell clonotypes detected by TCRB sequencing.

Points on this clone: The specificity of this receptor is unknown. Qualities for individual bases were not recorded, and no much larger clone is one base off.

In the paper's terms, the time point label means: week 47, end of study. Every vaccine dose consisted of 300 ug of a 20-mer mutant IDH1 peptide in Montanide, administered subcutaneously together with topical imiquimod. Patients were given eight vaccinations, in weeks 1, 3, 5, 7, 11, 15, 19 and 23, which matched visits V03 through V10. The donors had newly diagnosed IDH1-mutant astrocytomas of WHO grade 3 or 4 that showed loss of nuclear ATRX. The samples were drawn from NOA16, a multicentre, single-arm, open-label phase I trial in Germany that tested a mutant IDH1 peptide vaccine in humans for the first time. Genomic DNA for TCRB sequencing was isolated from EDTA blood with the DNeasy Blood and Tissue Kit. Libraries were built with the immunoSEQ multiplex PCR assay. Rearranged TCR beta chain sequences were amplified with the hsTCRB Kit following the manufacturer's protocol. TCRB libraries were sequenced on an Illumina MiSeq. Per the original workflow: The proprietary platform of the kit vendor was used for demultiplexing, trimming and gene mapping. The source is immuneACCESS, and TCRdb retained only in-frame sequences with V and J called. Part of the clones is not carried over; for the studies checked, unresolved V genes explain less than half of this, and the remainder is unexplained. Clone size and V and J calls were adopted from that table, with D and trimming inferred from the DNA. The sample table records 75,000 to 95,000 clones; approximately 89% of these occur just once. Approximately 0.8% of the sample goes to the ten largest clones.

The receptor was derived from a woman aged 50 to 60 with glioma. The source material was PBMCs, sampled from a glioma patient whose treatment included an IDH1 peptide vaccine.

The CDR3 region has the sequence CASSYGQTYEQYF. The sequenced DNA is TGTGCCAGCAGTTATGGGCAGACCTACGAGCAGTACTTC. This sequence uses TRBV6-6 and TRBJ2-7; there is no confident call for the D gene. The germline V gene encodes CDR1 MNHNY and CDR2 SVGAGI (reference sequence). V gives up 3 bases and J gives up 2 bases, and the segment between their germline ends measures 8 bases. The CDR3, from cysteine to phenylalanine, totals 13 residues. Only the CDR3 portion is preserved as DNA: 39 bases, with reading frame beginning at the first base.